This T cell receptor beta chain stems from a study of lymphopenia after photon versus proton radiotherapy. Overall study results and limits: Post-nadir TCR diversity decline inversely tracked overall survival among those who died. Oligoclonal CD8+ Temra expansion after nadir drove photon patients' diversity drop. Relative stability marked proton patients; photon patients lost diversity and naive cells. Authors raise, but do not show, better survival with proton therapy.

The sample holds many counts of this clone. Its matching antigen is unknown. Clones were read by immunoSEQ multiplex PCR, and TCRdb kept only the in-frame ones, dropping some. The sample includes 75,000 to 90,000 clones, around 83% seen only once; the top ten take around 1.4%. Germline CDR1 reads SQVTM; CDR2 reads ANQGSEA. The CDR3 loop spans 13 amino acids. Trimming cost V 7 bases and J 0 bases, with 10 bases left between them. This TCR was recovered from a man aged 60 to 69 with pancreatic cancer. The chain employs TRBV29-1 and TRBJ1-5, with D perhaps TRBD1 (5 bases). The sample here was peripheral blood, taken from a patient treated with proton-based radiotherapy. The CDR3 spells CSGMTDSNQPQHF. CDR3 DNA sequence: TGCAGCGGGATGACAGATAGCAATCAGCCCCAGCATTTT.